Listed here is a single T cell receptor beta chain. Its antigen is undetermined. The sample originates from a study of a mutant IDH1 vaccine in newly diagnosed glioma. As for the study in general: The treated population exhibited a male proportion of about 60%, a female proportion of about 38%, and a mean age of around 40 years.

Documented time point: week 35, safety follow-up. Vaccination comprised doses that each held 300 ug of mutant IDH1 20-mer peptide, plus topical imiquimod. Method: immunoSEQ multiplex PCR; TCRdb's copy keeps in-frame clones and lacks some. The sample gives some 63,000 clones, 74% of which show up once; roughly 5% is in the top ten. There are 13 residues in the CDR3. CDR1 and CDR2 (germline): SGHTA, FQGTGA. V was trimmed by 6 bases and J by 1 base, leaving 9 bases between them. The specimen comprised PBMCs, sampled from a glioma patient whose treatment included an IDH1 peptide vaccine. The chain recombines TRBV7-3 with TRBJ1-1, with a possible D match to TRBD1 (6 bases). The receptor's source is a man aged 50 or older with glioma. The CDR3 here is CASRQQGNTEAFF. DNA of the CDR3: TGTGCCAGCAGACAACAGGGGAACACTGAAGCTTTCTTT.